This T cell receptor (beta chain) stems from a study of blood T cell repertoires in COVID-19 (TCRdb year 2020). Turning to the overall study: Collaborator samples came from the United States, Italy and Spain and covered acute and convalescent phases of COVID-19. The repertoires were released in a freely available public database intended as a resource for research on the immune response to SARS-CoV-2. Nearly every sample came with metadata listing a de-identified subject ID, COVID-19 status, age in years and sex. HLA class I and class II types, where available, came from metadata supplied by the sample provider rather than from assay-based typing. The dataset comprised deeply sampled blood TCRbeta repertoires from subjects exposed to, actively infected with, or recovered from COVID-19. The samples were drawn from the first 160 participants of the ongoing ImmuneRACE study and from 1,254 subjects provided by 6 global collaborators. The prospective study material was composed of cDNA or gDNA derived from T cells, B-cell-depleted T cells, or PBMCs.

What the authors observed across the whole study: How much clinical and demographic metadata was included differed by source and by participant, and the metadata was provided uncurated.

Each collaborating institution followed its own protocols to collect whole blood in K2EDTA tubes. For TCRbeta analysis, collaborators shipped samples in one of three forms: frozen whole blood, isolated PBMCs, or DNA extracted from either of those sample types. As concerns this clone: Its recognized antigen is unknown. No qualities accompany the bases; no much larger clone lies one base away.

TCRbeta CDR3 regions were amplified from genomic DNA by means of the immunoSEQ Assay, a bias-controlled multiplex PCR. Per the original workflow: The number of nucleated cells in each sample was estimated by amplification of reference gene primers within the assay. To quantify the absolute abundance of each unique TCRbeta CDR3 rearrangement, sequence reads were collapsed and filtered. For each sample, productive Simpson clonality was calculated as the square root of Simpson's diversity index across productive rearrangements. The clones in this table, taken by TCRdb from immuneACCESS, are in-frame only. Not every clone is retained; where verified, under half of the shortfall comes from an unresolved V gene, and the cause of the rest is unknown. The D gene and trimming were derived from the DNA, and the V and J assignments and clone size from that table. In all, the sample holds about 230,000 clones, and approximately 80% of those were seen once. The ten largest clones capture approximately 7% of the sample.

The sample was peripheral blood. The sequence was collected from a woman aged 45-60 years with acute or convalescent COVID-19.

The CDR3 here reads CASSVGPGGADPNEKLFF. The DNA reads as follows: TGTGCCAGCAGCGTAGGTCCGGGGGGCGCAGATCCTAATGAAAAACTGTTTTTT. The chain links TRBV9 with TRBJ1-4; TRBD1 could be the D gene, as 6 bases match. Counted from cysteine to phenylalanine, this CDR3 has 18 amino acids. Only the CDR3 DNA is retained, 54 bases long and in frame from the first base. CDR1 SGDLS and CDR2 YYNGEE are derived from the germline V gene. Trimming removed 0 bases from V and 3 bases from J, leaving 18 bases between the germline ends.